This TCR beta chain is drawn from a study of regulatory T cells in long-lasting Graves disease. Across the whole study: Those Graves' patients who were newly diagnosed had been on antithyroid drugs under 3 months.

Assembly of TCR beta libraries relied on iRepertoire HTBI primers together with Arm-PCR of CDR3 regions. A single record per CDR3 protein comes from TCRdb applying MiXCR to the multiplex PCR reads. The sample lists some 500,000 distinct CDR3 sequences, about 15% occurring once. Germline-derived CDR1 and CDR2 are DFQATT and SNEGSKA (reference sequence). The CDR3 is 14 residues long. Trimming shortened V by 6 bases and J by 8 bases, and 19 bases separated the two germline ends. This clonotype has a handful of counts. As to time point: newly diagnosed GD, antithyroid drugs for less than 3 months. The TCR library was made from RNA that had been extracted from PBMCs in TRIzol. These same records also appear under a second study, on T cells in Graves' hyperthyroidism and ophthalmopathy. As that report states: The TCR CDR3 was amplified in a first-round RT-PCR using the HTBI primer set.

The chain has TRBV20-1 and TRBJ2-2; D tentatively reads TRBD1 or TRBD2 (5 bases each). The receptor was derived from a woman aged 35 to 60 with Graves disease. The specimen comprised peripheral blood mononuclear cells (PBMCs), sampled at new diagnosis, from a patient treated with antithyroid drugs. The CDR3, as DNA: TGCAGTGCCCTGGGACCCCGGGAAAGGGGGGAGCTGTTTTTT. It translates to CSALGPRERGELFF.